This TCR beta chain came from a study of control samples from healthy donors and cancer patients (dated by TCRdb to 2020 to 2021). Receptors were amplified or captured by the immunoSEQ multiplex PCR assay. In TCRdb, the immuneACCESS table is reduced to in-frame sequences with V and J assigned. These tables do not hold every clone; where another copy was compared, an unresolved V gene accounts for under half, and the others remain unexplained. This sample is represented by about 180,000 clones; around 90% of them were singletons. 1.4% of the sample belongs to the ten largest clones. About this clone itself: Its target antigen remains unknown. No per-base quality is available; no much larger clone lies one base away.

From the cysteine up to the phenylalanine, the CDR3 has a length of 14 residues. Here the CDR3 DNA is all that survives: 42 bases in frame from base 1. The germline V gene (reference sequence) gives CDR1 as MNHEY and CDR2 as SMNVEV. Relative to germline, V is 4 bases shorter and J is 4 bases shorter, with 11 bases between their ends. The chain employs TRBV27 and TRBJ2-1; 5 matching bases give a weak D call of TRBD2. The sequencing input was blood. The origin of this receptor is a man younger than 45 in good health. This receptor has the CDR3 CASSSAGEYNEQFF. The DNA reads TGTGCCAGCAGTTCCGCGGGTGAATACAATGAGCAGTTCTTC.